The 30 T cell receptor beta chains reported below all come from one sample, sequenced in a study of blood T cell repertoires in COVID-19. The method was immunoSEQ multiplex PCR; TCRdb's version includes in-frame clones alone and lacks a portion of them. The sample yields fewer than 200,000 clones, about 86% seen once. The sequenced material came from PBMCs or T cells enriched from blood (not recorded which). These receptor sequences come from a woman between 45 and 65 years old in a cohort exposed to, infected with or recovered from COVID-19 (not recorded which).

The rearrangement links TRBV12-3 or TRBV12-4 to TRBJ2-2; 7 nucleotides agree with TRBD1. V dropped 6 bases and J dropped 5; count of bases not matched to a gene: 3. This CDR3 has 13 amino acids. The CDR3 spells CASRQQGTGELFF. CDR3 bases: TGTGCCAGCAGGCAACAGGGGACCGGGGAGCTGTTTTTT.

The CDR3 DNA sequence: TGCGCCAGCAGTGATCCGGCACTAGGTTTCGATGAGCAGTTCTTC. Protein: CASSDPALGFDEQFF. This rearrangement joins TRBV10-1 to TRBJ2-1; a weak D match, TRBD2 (5 bases). Germline V gene data show CDR1 as WNHNN and CDR2 as SYGVQD (reference sequence). V lost 3 bases and J 8 bases, leaving 17 bases between the germline ends. The CDR3 is 15 amino acids.

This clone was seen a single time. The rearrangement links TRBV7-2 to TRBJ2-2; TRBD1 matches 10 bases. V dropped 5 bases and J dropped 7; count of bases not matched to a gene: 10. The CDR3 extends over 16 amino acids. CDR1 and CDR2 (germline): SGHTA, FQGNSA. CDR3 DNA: TGTGCCAGCAGCCCTACTGGGACAGGGGCCCACGGGGAGCTGTTTTTT. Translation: CASSPTGTGAHGELFF.

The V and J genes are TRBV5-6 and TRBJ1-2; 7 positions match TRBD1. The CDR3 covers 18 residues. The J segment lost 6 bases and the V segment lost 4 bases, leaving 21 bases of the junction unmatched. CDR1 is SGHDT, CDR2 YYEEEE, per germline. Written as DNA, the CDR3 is TGTGCCAGCAGCGAGTACAGGGGCGGGGTGAGGAATCTGGATGGCTACACCTTC. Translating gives CASSEYRGGVRNLDGYTF.

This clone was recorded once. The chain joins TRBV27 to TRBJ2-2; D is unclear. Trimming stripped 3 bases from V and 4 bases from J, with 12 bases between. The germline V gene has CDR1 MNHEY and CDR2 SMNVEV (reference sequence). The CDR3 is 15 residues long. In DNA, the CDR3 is TGTGCCAGCAGTTTTGGGCTATTACTCACCGGGGAGCTGTTTTTT. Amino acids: CASSFGLLLTGELFF.

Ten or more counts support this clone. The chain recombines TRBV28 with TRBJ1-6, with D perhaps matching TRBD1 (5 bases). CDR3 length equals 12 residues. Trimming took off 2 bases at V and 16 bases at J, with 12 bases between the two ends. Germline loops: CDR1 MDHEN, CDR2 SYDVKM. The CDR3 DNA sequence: TGTGCCAGCAGTTTACGGGAGGGGCATCTCCACTTT. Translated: CASSLREGHLHF.

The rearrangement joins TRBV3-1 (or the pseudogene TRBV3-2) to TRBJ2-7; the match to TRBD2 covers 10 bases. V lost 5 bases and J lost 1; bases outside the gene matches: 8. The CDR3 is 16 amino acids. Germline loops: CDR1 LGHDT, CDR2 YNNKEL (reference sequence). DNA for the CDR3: TGTGCCAGCAGCGAAAGCGGGAGGGCCTATTCCTACGAGCAGTACTTC. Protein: CASSESGRAYSYEQYF.

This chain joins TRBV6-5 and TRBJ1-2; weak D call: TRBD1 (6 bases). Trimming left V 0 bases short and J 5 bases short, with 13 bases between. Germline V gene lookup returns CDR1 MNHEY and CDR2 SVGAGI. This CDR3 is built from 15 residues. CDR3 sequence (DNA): TGTGCCAGCAGTTACTCGAGGGGGTTGGATTATGGCTACACCTTC. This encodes CASSYSRGLDYGYTF.

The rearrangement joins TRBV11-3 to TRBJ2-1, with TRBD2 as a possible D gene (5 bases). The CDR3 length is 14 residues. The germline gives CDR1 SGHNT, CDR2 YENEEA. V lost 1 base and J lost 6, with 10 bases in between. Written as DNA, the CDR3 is TGTGCCAGCAGCTTAGTTGCTAGCAGCAATGAGCAGTTCTTC. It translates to CASSLVASSNEQFF.

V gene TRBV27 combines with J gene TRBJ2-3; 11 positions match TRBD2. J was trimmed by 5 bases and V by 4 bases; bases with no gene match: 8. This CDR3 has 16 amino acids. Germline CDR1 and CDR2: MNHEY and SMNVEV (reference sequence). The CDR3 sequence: CASSSLSGGAGDTQYF. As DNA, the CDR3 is TGTGCCAGCAGTTCACTTAGCGGGGGGGCTGGAGATACGCAGTATTTT.

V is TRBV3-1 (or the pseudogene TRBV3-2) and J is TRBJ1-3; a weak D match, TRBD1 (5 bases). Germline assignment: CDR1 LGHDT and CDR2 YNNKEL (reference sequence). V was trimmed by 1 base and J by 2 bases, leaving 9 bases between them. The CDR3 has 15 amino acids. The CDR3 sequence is CASSQVAGTGNTIYF. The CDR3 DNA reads TGTGCCAGCAGCCAAGTCGCAGGGACTGGAAACACCATATATTTT.

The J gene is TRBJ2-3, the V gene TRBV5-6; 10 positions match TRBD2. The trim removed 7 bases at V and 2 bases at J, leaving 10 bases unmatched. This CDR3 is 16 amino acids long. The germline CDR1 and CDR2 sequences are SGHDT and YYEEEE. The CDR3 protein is CASAVELAGPTDTQYF. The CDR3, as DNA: TGTGCCAGCGCCGTTGAACTAGCGGGACCCACAGATACGCAGTATTTT.

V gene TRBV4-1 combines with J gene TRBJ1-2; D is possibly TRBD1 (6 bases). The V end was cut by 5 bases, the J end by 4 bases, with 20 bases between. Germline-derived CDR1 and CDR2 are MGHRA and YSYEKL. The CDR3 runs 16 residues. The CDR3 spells CASSKGSDSNPYGYTF. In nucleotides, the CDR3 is TGCGCCAGCAGCAAAGGATCGGACAGCAACCCCTATGGCTACACCTTC.

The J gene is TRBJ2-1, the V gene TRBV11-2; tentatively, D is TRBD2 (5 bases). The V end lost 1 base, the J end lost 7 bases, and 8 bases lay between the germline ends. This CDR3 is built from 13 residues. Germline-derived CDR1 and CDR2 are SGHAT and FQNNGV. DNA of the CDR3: TGTGCCAGCAGCTTAGTTTCGGGGAATGAGCAGTTCTTC. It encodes CASSLVSGNEQFF.

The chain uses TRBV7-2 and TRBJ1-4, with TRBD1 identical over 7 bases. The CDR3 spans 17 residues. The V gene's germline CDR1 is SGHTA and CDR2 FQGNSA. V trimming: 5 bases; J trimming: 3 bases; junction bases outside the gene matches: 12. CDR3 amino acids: CASSLLGTGVPNEKLFF. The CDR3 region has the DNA TGTGCCAGCAGCCTACTCGGAACAGGGGTGCCTAATGAAAAACTGTTTTTT.

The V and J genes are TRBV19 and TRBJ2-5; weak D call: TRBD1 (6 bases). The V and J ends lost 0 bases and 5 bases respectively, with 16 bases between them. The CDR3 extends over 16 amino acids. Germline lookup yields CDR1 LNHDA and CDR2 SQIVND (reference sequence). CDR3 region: CASSIETGLGAETQYF. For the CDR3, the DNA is TGTGCCAGTAGTATAGAGACAGGTTTGGGCGCGGAGACCCAGTACTTC.

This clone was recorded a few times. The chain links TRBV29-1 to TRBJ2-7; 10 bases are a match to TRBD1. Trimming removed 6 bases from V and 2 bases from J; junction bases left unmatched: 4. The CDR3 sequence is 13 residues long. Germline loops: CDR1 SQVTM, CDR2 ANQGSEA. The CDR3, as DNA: TGCAGCGTCCCCGGGACAGGGGCCTACGAGCAGTACTTC. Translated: CSVPGTGAYEQYF.

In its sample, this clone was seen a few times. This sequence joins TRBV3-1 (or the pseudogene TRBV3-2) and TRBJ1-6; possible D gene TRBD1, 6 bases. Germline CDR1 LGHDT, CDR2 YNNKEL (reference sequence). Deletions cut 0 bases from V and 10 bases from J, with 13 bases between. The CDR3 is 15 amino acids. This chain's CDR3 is CASSQDPTGWSPLHF. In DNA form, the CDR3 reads TGTGCCAGCAGCCAAGATCCGACAGGTTGGTCACCCCTCCACTTT.

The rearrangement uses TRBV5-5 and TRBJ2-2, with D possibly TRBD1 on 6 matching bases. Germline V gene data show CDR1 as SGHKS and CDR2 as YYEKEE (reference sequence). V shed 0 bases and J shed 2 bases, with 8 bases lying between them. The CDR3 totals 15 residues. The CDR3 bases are TGTGCCAGCAGCTTGGCAGGGGCCAACACCGGGGAGCTGTTTTTT. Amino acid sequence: CASSLAGANTGELFF.

CDR3 DNA sequence: TGTGCCAGCAGGCCACTTCGGGACACCGGGGAGCTGTTTTTT. Translated, it gives CASRPLRDTGELFF. V and J are TRBV6-5 and TRBJ2-2; D is undetermined. Deletions cut 6 bases from V and 3 bases from J, with 11 bases between. The CDR3 spans 14 residues. The germline V gene encodes CDR1 MNHEY and CDR2 SVGAGI.

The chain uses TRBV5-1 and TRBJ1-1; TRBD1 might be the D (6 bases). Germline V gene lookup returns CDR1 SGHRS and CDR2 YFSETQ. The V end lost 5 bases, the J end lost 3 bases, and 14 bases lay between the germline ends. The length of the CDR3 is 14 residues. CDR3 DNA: TGCGCCAGCAGGTCAGGGGTGGAATACACTGAAGCTTTCTTT. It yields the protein CASRSGVEYTEAFF.

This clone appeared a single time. The CDR3 DNA reads TGTGCCAGCAGCGCGTCCCCATACGAGCAGTACTTC. This codes for CASSASPYEQYF. The rearrangement uses TRBV5-4 and TRBJ2-7; D gene unclear. CDR3 length: 12 amino acids. V shed 4 bases and J shed 4 bases, with 9 bases lying between them. In germline, CDR1 is SGHNT, CDR2 YYREEE (reference sequence).

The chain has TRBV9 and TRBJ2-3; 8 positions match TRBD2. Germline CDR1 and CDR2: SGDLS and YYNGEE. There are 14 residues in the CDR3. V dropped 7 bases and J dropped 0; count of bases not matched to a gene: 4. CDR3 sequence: CASEAGESTDTQYF. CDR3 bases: TGTGCCAGCGAAGCGGGGGAGAGCACAGATACGCAGTATTTT.

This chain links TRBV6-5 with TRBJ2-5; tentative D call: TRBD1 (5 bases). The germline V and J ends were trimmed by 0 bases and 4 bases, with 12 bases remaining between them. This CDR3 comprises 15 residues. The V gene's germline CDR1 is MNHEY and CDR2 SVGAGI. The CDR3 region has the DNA TGTGCCAGCAGTTACTCCACAGGTTGGGGAGAGACCCAGTACTTC. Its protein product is CASSYSTGWGETQYF.

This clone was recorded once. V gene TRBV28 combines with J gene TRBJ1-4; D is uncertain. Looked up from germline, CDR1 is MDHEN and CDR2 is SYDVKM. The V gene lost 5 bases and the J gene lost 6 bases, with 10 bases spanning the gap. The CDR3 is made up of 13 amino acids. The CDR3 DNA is TGTGCCAGCAGTCACCCGGGAGATGAAAAACTGTTTTTT. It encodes CASSHPGDEKLFF.

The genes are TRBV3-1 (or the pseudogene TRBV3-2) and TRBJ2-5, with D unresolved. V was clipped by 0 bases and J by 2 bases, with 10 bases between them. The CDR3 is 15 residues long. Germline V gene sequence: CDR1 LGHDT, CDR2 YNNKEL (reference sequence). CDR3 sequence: CASSQDLTVQETQYF. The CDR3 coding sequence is TGTGCCAGCAGCCAAGATCTAACAGTACAAGAGACCCAGTACTTC.

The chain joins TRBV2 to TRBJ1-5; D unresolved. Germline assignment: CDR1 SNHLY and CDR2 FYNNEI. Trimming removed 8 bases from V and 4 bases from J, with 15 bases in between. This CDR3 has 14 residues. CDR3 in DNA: TGTGCCAGCTTTTCTGGTCAGACAAATCAGCCCCAGCATTTT. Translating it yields CASFSGQTNQPQHF.

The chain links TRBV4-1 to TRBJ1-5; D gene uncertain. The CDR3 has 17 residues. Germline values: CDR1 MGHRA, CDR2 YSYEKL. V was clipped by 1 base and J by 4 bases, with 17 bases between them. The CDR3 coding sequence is TGCGCCAGCAGCCAAGTTGGCTTTCGGACTGTAAATCAGCCCCAGCATTTT. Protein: CASSQVGFRTVNQPQHF.

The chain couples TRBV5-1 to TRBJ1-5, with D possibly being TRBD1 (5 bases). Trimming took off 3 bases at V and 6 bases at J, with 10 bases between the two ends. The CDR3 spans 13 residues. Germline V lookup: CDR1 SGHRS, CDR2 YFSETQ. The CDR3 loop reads CASSSRGGQPQHF. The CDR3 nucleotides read TGCGCCAGCAGCTCAAGGGGCGGTCAGCCCCAGCATTTT.

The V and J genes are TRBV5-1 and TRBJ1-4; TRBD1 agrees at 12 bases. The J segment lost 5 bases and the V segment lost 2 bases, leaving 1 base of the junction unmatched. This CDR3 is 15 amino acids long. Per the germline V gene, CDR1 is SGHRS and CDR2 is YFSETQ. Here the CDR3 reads CASSFGTGGNEKLFF. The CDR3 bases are TGCGCCAGCAGCTTCGGGACAGGGGGCAATGAAAAACTGTTTTTT.